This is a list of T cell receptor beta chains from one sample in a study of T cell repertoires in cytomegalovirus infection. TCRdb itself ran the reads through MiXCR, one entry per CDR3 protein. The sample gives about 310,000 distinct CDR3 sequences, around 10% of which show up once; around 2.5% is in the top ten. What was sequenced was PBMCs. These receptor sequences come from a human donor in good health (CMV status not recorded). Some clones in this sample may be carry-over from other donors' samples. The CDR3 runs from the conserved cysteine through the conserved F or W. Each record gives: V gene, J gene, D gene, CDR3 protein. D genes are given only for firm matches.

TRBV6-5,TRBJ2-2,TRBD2,CASSYSGANTGELFF
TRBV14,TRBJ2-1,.,CASSQEGLKHFF
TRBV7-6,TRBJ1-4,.,CASSLNTANEKLFF
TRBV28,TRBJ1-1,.,CASSLSQTRNTEAFF
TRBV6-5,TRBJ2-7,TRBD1,CASSPGQGDYEQYF
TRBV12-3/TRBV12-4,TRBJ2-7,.,CASSSPTYEQYF
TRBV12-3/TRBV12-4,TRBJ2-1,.,CASSPRGGVSYNEQFF
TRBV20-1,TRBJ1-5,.,CSASQGRGNQPQHF
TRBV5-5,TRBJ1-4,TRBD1,CASSIRDSNEKLFF
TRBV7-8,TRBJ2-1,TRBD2,CASRLPGYGGGSYNEQFF
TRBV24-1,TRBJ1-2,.,CATSDLRGDNNYGYTF
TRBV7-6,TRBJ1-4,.,CASRDNSTNEKLFF
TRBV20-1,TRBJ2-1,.,CSAVSRLPSGNEQFF
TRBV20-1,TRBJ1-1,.,CSAGRTVMNTEAFF
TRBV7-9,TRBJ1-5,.,CASSPAWRGRNQPQHF
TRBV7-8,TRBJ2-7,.,CASSPRTDSYEQYF
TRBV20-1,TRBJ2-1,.,CSAPSGSNEQFF
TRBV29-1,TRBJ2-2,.,CSVETRMAFGTGELFF
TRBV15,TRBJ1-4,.,CATSRSPNANEKLFF
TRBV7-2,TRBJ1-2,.,CASSSATHGGYTF
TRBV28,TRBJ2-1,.,CASTRRVGFEQFF
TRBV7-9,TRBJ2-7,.,CASSPPAGYSYEQYF
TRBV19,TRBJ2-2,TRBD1,CASRDRGLLTGELFF
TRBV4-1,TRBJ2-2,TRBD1,CASSRSGRGQGSNTGELFF
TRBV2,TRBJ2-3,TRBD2,CASSARTSGGQWAQYF
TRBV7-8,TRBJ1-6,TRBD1,CASSLGGGQGSPTPLHF
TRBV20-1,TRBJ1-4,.,CSAKPYTAEKLFF
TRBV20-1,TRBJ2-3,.,CSARPREVNSDTQYF
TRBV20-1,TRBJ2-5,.,CSAPRQERQYF
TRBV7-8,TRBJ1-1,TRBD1,CASSPWGGGPTEAFF
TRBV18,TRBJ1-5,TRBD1,CASSPDRGTINQPQHF
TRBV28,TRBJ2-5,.,CASIERGQETQYF
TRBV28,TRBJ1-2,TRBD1,CASSRQGPTYGYTF
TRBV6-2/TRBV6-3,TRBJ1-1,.,CASISGGPTEAFF
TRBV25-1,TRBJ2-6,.,CASSEGSLPTGANVLTF
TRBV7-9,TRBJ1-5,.,CASSPSGVSNQPQHF
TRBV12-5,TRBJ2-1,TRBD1,CASGLGQGARNEQFF
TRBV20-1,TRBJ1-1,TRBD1,CSAKTGQNTEAFF
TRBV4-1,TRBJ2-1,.,CASSLPTGAAYEQFF
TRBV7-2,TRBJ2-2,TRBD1,CASSLWTGRTTGELFF
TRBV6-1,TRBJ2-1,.,CASSEEGRAVKVF
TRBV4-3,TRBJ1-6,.,CASSSGRSTPWDSPLHF
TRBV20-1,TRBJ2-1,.,CSARDWGSNNEQFF
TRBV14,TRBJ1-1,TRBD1,CASSRIRDRNSYPEAFF
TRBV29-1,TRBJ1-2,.,CSGRGSYGYTF
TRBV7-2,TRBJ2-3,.,CASSLGGPLTDTQYF
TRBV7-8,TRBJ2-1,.,CASSPRRYNEQFF
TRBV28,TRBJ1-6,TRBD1,CASRGQGPYNSPLHF
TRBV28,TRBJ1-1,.,CASSLGSLGNTEAFF
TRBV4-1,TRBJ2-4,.,CASSQDRRSGAKNIQYF
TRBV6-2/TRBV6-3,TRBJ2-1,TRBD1,CASSYSIIRDRGYNEQFF
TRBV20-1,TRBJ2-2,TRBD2,CSARGGSGGAHGELFF
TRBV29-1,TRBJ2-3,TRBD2,CSVEESAQGGGAGTQYF
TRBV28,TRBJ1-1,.,CASSRSGMNTEAFF
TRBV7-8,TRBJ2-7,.,CASSLKSYEQYF
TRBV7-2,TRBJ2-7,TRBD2,CASSLRTSGGYEQYF
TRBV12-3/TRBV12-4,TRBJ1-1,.,CASSLSGGDEAFF
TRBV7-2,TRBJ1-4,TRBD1,CASSRDRGNEKLFF
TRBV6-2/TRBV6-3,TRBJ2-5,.,CASSPLGDLETQYF